The present entry profiles one TCR beta chain with its context. The antigen remains undetermined. Time point indicated: persistent/refractory GD, antithyroid drugs over 5 years with positive TRAb. PBMCs provided the RNA from which the TCR library was made. These data originate in a study of regulatory T cells in long-lasting Graves disease. Study-level points and caveats: Lower TCR diversity characterized persistent Graves' patients relative to newly diagnosed patients. With a few thousand shared public clonotypes, persistent patients exceeded new patients, who shared about a thousand.

This CDR3 region has 14 residues. Trimming cost V 4 bases and J 0 bases, with 7 bases left between them. Germline V lookup: CDR1 SNHLY, CDR2 FYNNEI. In building TCR beta libraries, iRepertoire HTBI primers were used together with Arm-PCR of CDR3 regions. Each CDR3 protein gets one entry after TCRdb re-called the multiplex PCR reads with MiXCR. The sample gives about half a million distinct CDR3 sequences, under 25% of which show up once; around 13% is in the top ten. This TCR derives from a female donor with Graves disease. The material sequenced was peripheral blood mononuclear cells (PBMCs), taken when the disease was refractory, from a patient treated with antithyroid drugs. The V call is TRBV2, the J call TRBJ2-1, with D tentatively TRBD1 or TRBD2 (5 bases each). The CDR3 nucleotides read TGTGCCAGCAGTGTTGGGGGCTCCTACAATGAGCAGTTCTTC. Residues: CASSVGGSYNEQFF.